This T cell receptor (beta chain) came from a study of breast tumors, draining lymph nodes, adjacent tissues. Study-level findings and limits: Data only fit, rather than demonstrated, lymph node origin of most tumor T cells. Tumor TCR diversity was below lymph nodes but above nontumor tissue. Findings are consistent with lymph node origin and intratumoral expansion of most tumor T cells. Luminal-like breast cancer showed significantly greater tumor-nontumor repertoire similarity than basal-like breast cancer did.

This clonotype was counted at least ten times. Its specificity is not known. Trimming left V 0 bases short and J 5 bases short, with 5 bases between. Germline V gene lookup returns CDR1 MNHEY and CDR2 SVGEGT. The CDR3 sequence is 12 residues long. The lymph nodes were axillary draining lymph nodes from breast cancer patients. TCRdb re-called the multiplex PCR reads through MiXCR, storing one row per CDR3 protein. Among fewer than 200,000 distinct CDR3 sequences listed, approximately 33% were seen once. The chain combines TRBV6-2 or TRBV6-3 with TRBJ2-7; D is ambiguous. The source of this sequence is a female donor with breast cancer. Some clones in this sample may be carry-over from other donors' samples. Sequencing input: axillary lymph node tissue. The CDR3 DNA is TGTGCCAGCAGTTACTCTAGTAACGAGCAGTACTTC. It encodes CASSYSSNEQYF.